The next 27 T cell receptor beta chains were all read from a single sample in a study of T cells in Graves' hyperthyroidism and ophthalmopathy. RNA transcripts were the template for amplifying TCR beta CDR3 regions. Initially, a first-round RT-PCR of the TCR CDR3 employed the HTBI primer set. TCRdb redid the calling of the multiplex PCR reads with MiXCR, one entry per CDR3 protein. The sample comprises around 390,000 distinct CDR3 sequences, 14% of which are singletons, and 15% to 20% rests with the top ten. The sample taken for sequencing was blood. The receptors derive from a woman in her thirties with Graves' ophthalmopathy.

This clonotype was recorded at least ten times. This chain connects TRBV4-1 to TRBJ2-3; D unresolved. Germline CDR1 and CDR2: MGHRA and YSYEKL. V gave up 0 bases and J gave up 2 bases, with 21 bases separating them. This CDR3 spans 19 amino acids. CDR3 residues: CASSQDPPPRHSYTDTQYF. In nucleotides, the CDR3 is TGCGCCAGCAGCCAAGATCCACCCCCGCGACACTCTTACACAGATACGCAGTATTTT.

At least ten counts were recorded for this clonotype. The rearrangement joins TRBV7-9 to TRBJ1-1; D is possibly TRBD1 (5 bases). Per the germline V gene, CDR1 is SEHNR and CDR2 is FQNEAQ (reference sequence). V shed 1 base and J shed 4 bases, with 13 bases lying between them. This CDR3 is 15 amino acids long. The chain's CDR3 is CASSLGGLGPTEAFF. CDR3 coding DNA: TGTGCCAGCAGCTTAGGGGGCTTAGGGCCCACTGAAGCTTTCTTT.

At least ten counts were recorded for this clonotype. This chain connects TRBV28 to TRBJ2-4; D is unresolved. The CDR3 has 13 amino acids. V was trimmed by 6 bases and J by 6 bases, leaving 12 bases between them. Per the germline V gene, CDR1 is MDHEN and CDR2 is SYDVKM. The CDR3 DNA reads as TGTGCCAGCAGACCACAATGGAGAAACATTCAGTACTTC. Its protein is CASRPQWRNIQYF.

This clonotype appeared many times. The J gene is TRBJ2-7, the V gene TRBV10-3; 9 bases are a match to TRBD2. With 5 bases clipped from V and 9 bases from J, the junction kept 11 bases outside the gene matches. The CDR3 loop spans 14 amino acids. In germline, CDR1 is ENHRY, CDR2 SYGVKD. In DNA, the CDR3 is TGTGCCATCAGTAAAAGCGGGGGGCCGGGCGTGCAGTACTTC. This translates into CAISKSGGPGVQYF.

This clonotype was picked up many times. The genes are TRBV5-1 and TRBJ2-5; 11 nucleotides agree with TRBD2. Per the germline V gene, CDR1 is SGHRS and CDR2 is YFSETQ. V was pared by 7 bases and J by 9 bases, with 11 bases of the junction left unmatched. The CDR3 spans 14 residues. This CDR3 is CASGPGLAAQAQYF. CDR3 bases: TGCGCCAGCGGACCGGGACTAGCGGCCCAGGCCCAGTACTTC.

This clonotype appeared a few times. The chain uses TRBV5-4 and TRBJ2-2; 8 positions agree with TRBD1. The CDR3 runs to 14 residues. The germline V gene encodes CDR1 SGHNT and CDR2 YYREEE (reference sequence). V was pared by 8 bases and J by 6 bases, with 9 bases of the junction left unmatched. The CDR3: CASKQGALPGELFF. The CDR3 DNA sequence: TGTGCCAGTAAGCAGGGGGCGCTTCCCGGGGAGCTGTTTTTT. Complete variable domain (other parts from reference TRBV5-4 and TRBJ2-2): ETGVTQSPTHLIKTRGQQVTLRCSSQSGHNTVSWYQQALGQGPQFIFQYYREEENGRGNFPPRFSGLQFPNYSSELNVNALELDDSALYLCASKQGALPGELFFGEGSRLTVL.

This clonotype has a count of ten or more. The V and J genes are TRBV28 and TRBJ2-7; D uncertain. Trimming pared 0 bases from V and 7 bases from J, leaving 7 bases between. From germline, CDR1 is MDHEN and CDR2 SYDVKM. The CDR3 totals 12 residues. The CDR3 reads CASSLWAREQYF. The CDR3 DNA follows: TGTGCCAGCAGTTTATGGGCACGGGAGCAGTACTTC. The full variable domain, completed using reference TRBV28 and TRBJ2-7, is DVKVTQSSRYLVKRTGEKVFLECVQDMDHENMFWYRQDPGLGLRLIYFSYDVKMKEKGDIPEGYSVSREKKERFSLILESASTNQTSMYLCASSLWAREQYFGPGTRLTVT.

This clonotype was counted many times. This chain links TRBV7-2 with TRBJ2-3; no reliable D call. CDR3 length equals 14 residues. V was shortened by 1 base and J by 3 bases, with 8 bases between the two germline ends. The germline gives CDR1 SGHTA, CDR2 FQGNSA. CDR3 region: CASSLGISTDTQYF. In nucleotides, the CDR3 is TGTGCCAGCAGCTTAGGAATTAGTACAGATACGCAGTATTTT.

This clonotype occurred many times. The V gene is TRBV7-2, the J gene TRBJ2-1, with D perhaps matching TRBD1 (6 bases). Germline CDR1 is SGHTA and CDR2 is FQGNSA. V was trimmed by 3 bases and J by 9 bases, leaving 12 bases between them. This CDR3 comprises 13 residues. DNA of the CDR3: TGTGCCAGCAGCTTTTCTCCGGACAGTGAGCAGTTCTTC. This sequence encodes CASSFSPDSEQFF. Based on the CDR3 plus reference TRBV7-2 and TRBJ2-1, the full variable domain is GAGVSQSPSNKVTEKGKDVELRCDPISGHTALYWYRQSLGQGLEFLIYFQGNSAPDKSGLPSDRFSAERTGGSVSTLTIQRTQQEDSAVYLCASSFSPDSEQFFGPGTRLTVL.

Ten or more counts support this clonotype. The chain uses TRBV18 and TRBJ1-5; 12 nucleotides agree with TRBD1. The CDR3 sequence is 18 residues long. V dropped 2 bases and J dropped 2; count of bases not matched to a gene: 7. Germline V CDR1 and CDR2: KGHSH, LQKENI. In DNA form, the CDR3 reads TGTGCCAGCTCACCAGTGGGACAGGGGGCGGTGGGCAATCAGCCCCAGCATTTT. Residues: CASSPVGQGAVGNQPQHF.

This clonotype was recorded at least ten times. This sequence joins TRBV20-1 and TRBJ2-7, with 8 bases matching TRBD2. The germline V gene has CDR1 DFQATT and CDR2 SNEGSKA (reference sequence). Germline trimming cut 4 bases from V and 0 bases from J; bases unmatched to any gene: 5. The CDR3 length is 14 residues. CDR3 sequence reads: CSATSGWVSYEQYF. In nucleotides, the CDR3 is TGCAGTGCTACTAGCGGGTGGGTCTCCTACGAGCAGTACTTC.

This clonotype was seen more than once but under ten times. V gene TRBV14 combines with J gene TRBJ1-3, with D possibly matching TRBD1 (5 bases). Trimming pared 0 bases from V and 4 bases from J, leaving 10 bases between. Germline CDR1 reads SGHDN; CDR2 reads FVKESK. This CDR3 has 15 amino acids. The CDR3 loop reads CASSQDEDKGNTIYF. CDR3 nucleotides: TGTGCCAGCAGCCAAGATGAGGACAAAGGAAACACCATATATTTT.

Many counts were recorded for this clonotype. The J gene is TRBJ2-7, the V gene TRBV28; TRBD1 agrees at 8 bases. The CDR3 totals 13 residues. In germline, CDR1 is MDHEN, CDR2 SYDVKM. V trimming: 7 bases; J trimming: 3 bases; junction bases outside the gene matches: 5. The CDR3 coding sequence is TGTGCCAGCATGGGGACAGGCGACTACGAGCAGTACTTC. Protein sequence: CASMGTGDYEQYF.

This clonotype occurred many times. The chain links TRBV28 to TRBJ2-1; tentatively, D is TRBD1 (5 bases). The CDR3 is 17 amino acids. Germline V gives CDR1 MDHEN, CDR2 SYDVKM. With 7 bases removed from V and 4 bases from J, the gap between germline ends came to 23 bases. The CDR3 here is CASTHPKFGHSYNEQFF. The CDR3, as DNA: TGTGCCAGCACCCACCCAAAGTTTGGACATAGTTACAATGAGCAGTTCTTC.

This clonotype appeared many times. This chain uses TRBV6-1 with TRBJ2-7; D possibly corresponds to TRBD2 (5 bases). Between the trimmed V and J ends, which lost 4 bases and 5 bases, there was a span of 15 bases. Germline values: CDR1 MNHNS, CDR2 SASEGT. CDR3 length: 14 amino acids. The CDR3 sequence is CASSGTHLRHEQYF. The CDR3 DNA reads TGTGCCAGCAGTGGGACTCATTTGAGGCACGAGCAGTACTTC.

This clonotype was detected many times. The chain joins TRBV2 to TRBJ1-2; D is unclear. Germline loops: CDR1 SNHLY, CDR2 FYNNEI. The CDR3 is 14 residues long. Deletions cut 4 bases from V and 3 bases from J, with 12 bases between. CDR3 protein: CASSGDLAHYGYTF. In DNA, the CDR3 is TGTGCCAGCAGTGGCGACCTTGCTCACTATGGCTACACCTTC. The complete variable domain, with remaining parts taken from reference TRBV2 and TRBJ1-2, reads EPEVTQTPSHQVTQMGQEVILRCVPISNHLYFYWYRQILGQKVEFLVSFYNNEISEKSEIFDDQFSVERPDGSNFTLKIRSTKLEDSAMYFCASSGDLAHYGYTFGSGTRLTVV.

This clonotype was seen many times. The V call is TRBV7-3, the J call TRBJ2-5; 9 nucleotides align to TRBD2. Looked up from germline, CDR1 is SGHTA and CDR2 is FQGTGA. The CDR3 runs 15 residues. V lost 5 bases and J lost 2; bases outside the gene matches: 6. In DNA form, the CDR3 reads TGTGCCAGCAGCGCGGGACTAGCCACACAAGAGACCCAGTACTTC. As protein: CASSAGLATQETQYF.

This clonotype was detected a few times. The chain links TRBV7-9 to TRBJ1-2; 7 positions agree with TRBD1. Trimming took 4 bases from V and 3 from J; bases not matched to a gene: 14. Germline V gives CDR1 SEHNR, CDR2 FQNEAQ (reference sequence). This CDR3 region has 17 residues. The CDR3 is CASSSSDREPSYYGYTF. In DNA, the CDR3 is TGTGCCAGCAGCTCCTCCGACAGGGAACCTTCCTACTATGGCTACACCTTC.

This clonotype has ten or more counts. This chain links TRBV30 with TRBJ1-4; TRBD1 agrees at 8 bases. The CDR3 is made up of 14 amino acids. Germline CDR1 is GTSNPN and CDR2 is SVGIG (reference sequence). The junction had 11 bases not matched to a gene; V was cut back by 4 bases and J by 10 bases. The CDR3 protein is CAWKRTGGTGKLFF. The CDR3, as DNA: TGTGCCTGGAAGAGAACAGGGGGAACAGGAAAACTGTTTTTT.

The chain uses TRBV29-1 and TRBJ2-7, with D perhaps matching TRBD2 (5 bases). Trimming stripped 4 bases from V and 0 bases from J, with 13 bases between. The CDR3 has 14 residues. Germline values: CDR1 SQVTM, CDR2 ANQGSEA. The CDR3 loop reads CSVAMAGRSYEQYF. CDR3 DNA: TGCAGCGTTGCAATGGCGGGCCGCTCCTACGAGCAGTACTTC.

The sample holds one count of this clonotype. The chain joins TRBV27 to TRBJ2-5, with 10 bases matching TRBD1. The J segment lost 12 bases and the V segment lost 8 bases, leaving 18 bases of the junction unmatched. This CDR3 region has 15 residues. The germline CDR1 and CDR2 sequences are MNHEY and SMNVEV (reference sequence). CDR3 bases: TGTGCCAGCGGAGGCCACGGGACAGGGGCCCCAAGGGAGTACTTC. Protein product: CASGGHGTGAPREYF.

This chain uses TRBV5-1 with TRBJ2-7, with 13 bases aligning to TRBD2. This CDR3 has 15 amino acids. CDR1 and CDR2 (germline): SGHRS, YFSETQ. J was trimmed by 3 bases and V by 4 bases; bases with no gene match: 4. The CDR3 is CASSITSGGVYEQYF. CDR3 nucleotide sequence: TGCGCCAGCAGCATAACTAGCGGGGGGGTCTACGAGCAGTACTTC.

This sequence joins TRBV11-3 and TRBJ2-5; D possibly corresponds to TRBD2 (7 bases). Per the germline V gene, CDR1 is SGHNT and CDR2 is YENEEA. The CDR3 loop spans 16 amino acids. V was pared by 4 bases and J by 4 bases, with 19 bases between. The CDR3 reads CASSWGGMGGPETQYF. CDR3 sequence (DNA): TGTGCCAGCAGCTGGGGGGGGATGGGGGGGCCAGAGACCCAGTACTTC.

This clonotype was seen many times. This chain links TRBV28 with TRBJ1-4; D gene unclear. The CDR3 length is 14 residues. Per germline, CDR1 MDHEN and CDR2 SYDVKM. Trimming removed 5 bases at V and 0 bases at J, with 7 bases between. In nucleotides, the CDR3 is TGTGCCAGCAGTATACTTGCAACTAATGAAAAACTGTTTTTT. Amino acids: CASSILATNEKLFF.

In this sample, this clonotype turned up many times. The chain carries TRBV12-3 or TRBV12-4 and TRBJ1-1; TRBD1 is a possible D gene (5 bases). Trimming stripped 8 bases from V and 6 bases from J, with 19 bases between. The CDR3 sequence is 14 residues long. The CDR3 DNA sequence: TGTGCCAGCCGAACAGCACGCCGGGACGCTGAAGCTTTCTTT. Its protein product is CASRTARRDAEAFF.

The rearrangement links TRBV7-9 to TRBJ2-2, with TRBD1 matching 10 bases. CDR1 and CDR2 from the germline V gene are SEHNR and FQNEAQ (reference sequence). The J segment lost 8 bases and the V segment lost 9 bases, leaving 12 bases of the junction unmatched. The CDR3 has 15 residues. The CDR3 DNA sequence: TGTGCCAGTGACAAAGGGACAGGGGCTTTTGGGGAGCTGTTTTTT. Translated: CASDKGTGAFGELFF. The variable domain in full, with the rest retrieved from reference TRBV7-9 and TRBJ2-2, is DTGVSQNPRHKITKRGQNVTFRCDPISEHNRLYWYRQTLGQGPEFLTYFQNEAQLEKSRLLSDRFSAERPKGSFSTLEIQRTEQGDSAMYLCASDKGTGAFGELFFGEGSRLTVL.

This clonotype showed up many times. The CDR3 loop is CASSRNEVLTEAFF. CDR3 DNA: TGTGCCAGCTCACGGAACGAGGTTTTGACTGAAGCTTTCTTT. This chain links TRBV18 with TRBJ1-1, with D unclear. The CDR3 is 14 amino acids. V dropped 4 bases and J dropped 5 bases, with 14 bases sitting between them. Germline CDR1 reads KGHSH; CDR2 reads LQKENI.